This T cell receptor beta chain was identified in a study of graft-versus-host responses after intestinal transplantation. In the study overall: The whole recipient group had anti-thymocyte globulin induction followed by tacrolimus and steroids for 2 to 3 years. Study results and limitations: Within allografts, high graft-versus-host to host-versus-graft clonal ratios were seen among patients with graft-donor T cell macrochimerism. GvH clones were found in recipient marrow; some appeared first in ileum or blood.

Sequencing was performed with immunoSEQ multiplex PCR; in TCRdb, only in-frame clones are kept and a portion is missing. This sample has about 120,000 clones, with about nine tenths found just once. As to this clone: Its cognate antigen is unknown.

Germline CDR1 reads SEHNR; CDR2 reads FQNEAQ (reference sequence). This CDR3 comprises 16 residues. Trimming shortened V by 4 bases and J by 2 bases, and 15 bases separated the two germline ends. The clonotype was recovered from a human donor who received an intestinal transplant. Sequences were derived from unstimulated CD4+ T cells sorted from spleen or lymph node cells, sampled before intestinal transplant. The chain is built from TRBV7-9 and TRBJ1-3; tentative D call: TRBD1 (5 bases). The DNA of the CDR3 is TGTGCCAGCAGCTCTAGCCGGGGGACGGCTGGAAACACCATATATTTT. It specifies CASSSSRGTAGNTIYF. Full variable domain (missing parts from reference TRBV7-9 and TRBJ1-3): DTGVSQNPRHKITKRGQNVTFRCDPISEHNRLYWYRQTLGQGPEFLTYFQNEAQLEKSRLLSDRFSAERPKGSFSTLEIQRTEQGDSAMYLCASSSSRGTAGNTIYFGEGSWLTVV.